This T cell receptor (beta chain) emerged from a study of tumor and adjacent non-tumor tissue in lung cancer. Study findings and constraints: Tumor tissue had significantly higher TCR diversity than normal lung.

A modified ARM-PCR protocol with three rounds of nested PCR amplified TCRbeta. TCRdb called the multiplex PCR reads again in MiXCR, with one record for every CDR3 protein. The table has roughly 66,000 distinct CDR3 sequences, about 80% seen once. Germline V CDR1 and CDR2: MNHNS, SASEGT. The CDR3 consists of 12 residues. Trimming cost V 4 bases and J 7 bases, with 8 bases left between them. This sample's RNA came from whole unsorted tissue. By proportion, this clonotype is medium-sized (0.01 to 0.1%). Its antigen is unidentified. The sequence derives from a man in his 60s with non-small cell lung cancer. The sequenced material came from lung tumor tissue. The chain has TRBV6-1 and TRBJ2-1; D is unresolved. The CDR3 protein is CASSGRLNEQFF. The CDR3, as DNA: TGTGCCAGCAGTGGCCGACTGAATGAGCAGTTCTTC.